This section outlines one TCR beta chain sequence together with its context. This record belongs to a study of tumor-infiltrating lymphocytes in oesophageal squamous cell carcinoma. TCRdb reprocessed the PCR reads via MiXCR and lists one record per CDR3 protein. The data hold 8,500 to 14,000 distinct CDR3 sequences, with 55% observed a single time. With V trimmed by 7 bases and J by 2 bases, 10 bases remained unmatched. Per germline, CDR1 MDHEN and CDR2 SYDVKM. The CDR3 runs 15 residues. The sequence came from a male donor with esophageal squamous cell carcinoma. The sample comprised esophageal tumor tissue. The V gene is TRBV28, the J gene TRBJ2-5, with 7 bases lining up with TRBD1. The CDR3 loop is CASNSQGVGQETQYF. Written as DNA, the CDR3 is TGTGCCAGCAACTCTCAGGGGGTCGGGCAAGAGACCCAGTACTTC.